Reported below is one TCR beta chain. Its antigen remains undetermined. Per-nucleotide qualities are absent, and no much larger clonotype sits a single base away. These data are taken from a study of beta chain features in type 1 diabetes (dated 2018 in TCRdb). Notes on the research overall: Mean age, gender distribution, total cell number and subset yield were not different between patients and healthy donors. The study compared TCRB repertoires of sorted circulating CD4+ T cell subsets between recently diagnosed type 1 diabetes patients and matched healthy donors. Across all samples, some 110,000,000 sorted cells were examined, and cell number per subset correlated strongly with RNA yield. Whereas all 30 or so donors provided naive and central memory subsets, regulatory and stem cell-like memory subsets were isolated from just 8 patients and roughly eight healthy donors. What the study reported, not specific to this receptor: Naive, central memory and regulatory TCRB repertoires appeared to be more similar among patients than among healthy donors. Shorter templates might have been favored by PCR, but patient and control samples were amplified and corrected together, so both groups would have been affected equally by any skew. At VDJ recombination sites, patients with type 1 diabetes made fewer insertions and deleted more nucleotides, a pattern implying thymic rearrangement abnormalities. HLA sub-analyses involved small numbers of individuals, so any influence of HLA type on TCRB rearrangement remained unresolved. Because cDNA was sequenced instead of genomic DNA, highly expressing activated cells could be over-represented, though the groups showed no difference in activation or CD3 levels. A moderate but significant shortening of TCRB CDR3 length was observed in type 1 diabetes patients in all four CD4+ subsets.

The germline V gene provides CDR1 SQVTM and CDR2 ANQGSEA. From the cysteine through the phenylalanine, the CDR3 covers 15 amino acids. The DNA shown is the 45-base CDR3, in frame from base 1. All of the isolated RNA was reverse transcribed with the High Capacity cDNA Reverse Transcription Kit, so expressed TCRB transcripts were sequenced. Deep immunoSEQ sequencing was performed on naive, central memory and regulatory T cell samples, with an average of roughly 3.6 million total reads per sample. Sorted cells were lysed in RLT buffer and RNA was extracted with DNase-treated RNeasy Micro or Mini kits, depending on cell number. Each cell subset was processed on its own to prevent cross-contamination, while patient and healthy donor samples were processed together. The immunoSEQ multiplex PCR was used to amplify TCRB sequences from cDNA, generating 87-bp fragments that spanned the CDR3 region. Sequencing of the amplicons was performed on the Illumina HiSeq platform. On the study's bioinformatics: PCR bias was computationally corrected using synthetic template baselines, reads within Hamming distance 2 were collapsed, and singletons that could not be merged were discarded. By aligning reads against IMGT, V, D and J genes, CDR3 length, and insertions or deletions at six rearrangement sites were assigned. Within each subset, clonotype counts were normalized to sorted cell number, after which true diversity and Gini coefficients were computed with the tcR R package. The overlap coefficient, calculated on TCRB nucleotide sequences, was used to measure repertoire sharing. As a proxy for the pre-selection repertoire, out-of-frame TCRB sequences from naive cells were analyzed. TCRdb mirrors the immuneACCESS table, restricted to in-frame sequences. Some clones are absent from its copies; in checked studies, under half trace to an unresolved V gene, and the reason for the others is unknown. D and trimming were read from the DNA, whereas the V and J calls and clone size are those reported in that table. This sample comprises 500,000 to 850,000 clones, roughly 13% of them detected only once. The ten most abundant clones make up around 0.04% of the sample.

A single peripheral blood draw of approximately 110 mL on average was collected from each donor into heparinised tubes. Naive, central memory, regulatory and stem cell-like memory CD4+ T cells were sorted on a BD FACSAria II using a panel including CD45RO, CCR7, CD25, CD127, CD95 and CD27. Every sorted population had a purity above 95%. PBMCs were isolated immediately by Lymphoprep density gradient centrifugation and stained directly without culture. To minimize batch effects, samples were stained and sorted in pairs, one healthy donor with one patient per experiment. The sequenced sample consisted of naive CD4+ T cells from blood. The sample's cell subset or site label, in plain terms: true naive CD4+ T cells. The source of this sequence is a young man with type 1 diabetes. This chain joins TRBV29-1 to TRBJ2-5; TRBD2 agrees with 14 junctional bases. The J call may be incorrect, as the DNA end agrees better with TRBJ2-7. The DNA sequence is TGCAGCGTCGGTCCCGGGACTAGCGGGAGAGACGAGCAGTACTTC. It translates to CSVGPGTSGRDEQYF.